This T cell receptor beta chain originates from a study of beta chain features in type 1 diabetes. Study at large: In age, gender and cell yields, patients were similar to healthy donors.

Only a few counts were recorded for this clone. Its cognate antigen is unknown. The authors sorted CD4+ naive, central memory, regulatory and stem cell-like memory cells via CD45RO/CCR7/CD25/CD127/CD95/CD27. Study conclusions and caveats: Sequencing from cDNA could over-represent high-TCR-expressing cells. Researchers could not determine here whether HLA type influences TCRB rearrangement.

Reverse transcribing all isolated RNA meant expressed TCRB transcripts were sequenced. TCRdb keeps only in-frame clones here, not all; method: immunoSEQ multiplex PCR. The table lists about 350,000 clones, around 19% of them singletons. The TCR comes from a woman younger than 35 in good health. Material: naive CD4+ T cells from blood.

The chain's CDR3 is CASSLGENTEAFF. CDR3 bases: TGTGCCAGCAGCTTAGGAGAGAACACTGAAGCTTTCTTT. This chain joins TRBV11-2 and TRBJ1-1; D remains unclear. V was clipped by 1 base and J by 1 base, with 4 bases between them. The CDR3 length is 13 residues. Germline V lookup: CDR1 SGHAT, CDR2 FQNNGV.